Listed below are T cell receptor delta chains from one sample, sequenced in a study of delta chain sequences of gamma delta T cells. TCRdb used CATT to re-call clones from the 5' RACE reads. Among fewer than 900 delta-chain clones listed, roughly a fifth were seen once. Sequencing was done on a sample of either unsorted cells or a sorted T cell fraction (not recorded which). These receptors were collected from a human donor in good health. CDR3s include the opening cysteine and the closing phenylalanine or tryptophan. The order of the fields is V gene, clone size, J gene, D gene, CDR3 DNA, CDR3 protein. D genes are given only for firm matches. Clone size, where shown, is once, few, many, or a class for clones that have expanded.

V gene: TRDV2
clone size: few
J gene: TRDJ1
D gene: .
CDR3 DNA: TGTGCCTGTGACAATGTGGGGAAAGGGGCGGATAAGTCCGATAAACTCATCTTT
CDR3 protein: CACDNVGKGADKSDKLIF

V gene: TRDV2
clone size: .
J gene: TRDJ1
D gene: TRDD3
CDR3 DNA: TGTGCCTGTGGAGTGGGTTGGGGGATCCCCCCCCGTACGTACACCGATAAACTCATCTTT
CDR3 protein: CACGVGWGIPPRTYTDKLIF

V gene: TRDV2
clone size: .
J gene: TRDJ1
D gene: TRDD3
CDR3 DNA: TGTGCCTGTGACTTACTGGGGGATAACGGGCGCACCGATAAACTCATCTTT
CDR3 protein: CACDLLGDNGRTDKLIF

V gene: TRDV2
clone size: .
J gene: TRDJ3
D gene: TRDD3
CDR3 DNA: TGTGCCTGTGAAAAGACTGGGGGATATGACTCAAGCTCCTGGGACACCCGACAGATGTTTTTC
CDR3 protein: CACEKTGGYDSSSWDTRQMFF

V gene: TRDV2
clone size: .
J gene: TRDJ3
D gene: TRDD3
CDR3 DNA: TGTGCCTGTGACACCGCAGGGGGATACGCGAGCGCCTGGGACACCCGACAGATGTTTTTC
CDR3 protein: CACDTAGGYASAWDTRQMFF

V gene: TRDV2
clone size: few
J gene: TRDJ3
D gene: TRDD3
CDR3 DNA: TGTGCCTGTGACAGTCTACTGGGGGATACGGCTCGCACCTGGGACACCCGACAGATGTTTTTC
CDR3 protein: CACDSLLGDTARTWDTRQMFF

V gene: TRDV2
clone size: .
J gene: TRDJ1
D gene: TRDD3
CDR3 DNA: TGTGCCTGTGACACCGTCGGGGGATACTCGGGGTTCACCGATAAACTCATCTTT
CDR3 protein: CACDTVGGYSGFTDKLIF

V gene: TRDV2
clone size: .
J gene: TRDJ1
D gene: .
CDR3 DNA: TGTGCCTGTGACACCGTTCGGCTGGGGTCTATCAGCGGCGATAAACTCATCTTT
CDR3 protein: CACDTVRLGSISGDKLIF

V gene: TRDV2
clone size: .
J gene: TRDJ2
D gene: .
CDR3 DNA: TGTGCCTGTGACACCGTAGGGGGGACACCTACAGCACAACTCTTCTTT
CDR3 protein: CACDTVGGTPTAQLFF

V gene: TRDV2
clone size: .
J gene: TRDJ3
D gene: .
CDR3 DNA: TGTGCCTGTGACGGACTGGGAGCCTGGGACACCCGACAGATGTTTTTC
CDR3 protein: CACDGLGAWDTRQMFF

V gene: TRDV2
clone size: large
J gene: TRDJ1
D gene: TRDD3
CDR3 DNA: TGTGCCTGTGACACCGTGAGTTCTGGGGGAGGCCGGTACACCGATAAACTCATCTTT
CDR3 protein: CACDTVSSGGGRYTDKLIF

V gene: TRDV2
clone size: .
J gene: TRDJ1
D gene: .
CDR3 DNA: TGTGCCTGTGACAAGTTGGGGGTCACGGGGGGAATGACCGATAAACTCATCTTT
CDR3 protein: CACDKLGVTGGMTDKLIF

V gene: TRDV2
clone size: .
J gene: TRDJ1
D gene: TRDD3
CDR3 DNA: TGTGCCTGTGACAGGGTGGGGGAATACACCGATAAACTCATCTTT
CDR3 protein: CACDRVGEYTDKLIF

V gene: TRDV2
clone size: .
J gene: TRDJ1
D gene: .
CDR3 DNA: TGTGCCTGTGACACCGTGGCTCCGGCGACCGATAAACTCATCTTT
CDR3 protein: CACDTVAPATDKLIF

V gene: TRDV2
clone size: .
J gene: TRDJ1
D gene: TRDD3
CDR3 DNA: TGTGCCTGTGATGGGATTGGGGGATACGGTAGTTCCGAAGCCGATAAACTCATCTTT
CDR3 protein: CACDGIGGYGSSEADKLIF

V gene: TRDV2
clone size: few
J gene: TRDJ1
D gene: TRDD3
CDR3 DNA: TGTGCCTGTGACCCAGTACTGGGGGATACCGCTTACACCGATAAACTCATCTTT
CDR3 protein: CACDPVLGDTAYTDKLIF

V gene: TRDV2
clone size: .
J gene: TRDJ1
D gene: TRDD3
CDR3 DNA: TGTGCCTGTGACACCCTTCTGGGGGACGAAGCCGATAAACTCATCTTT
CDR3 protein: CACDTLLGDEADKLIF

V gene: TRDV2
clone size: few
J gene: TRDJ1
D gene: TRDD3
CDR3 DNA: TGTGCCTGTGACCCCCTCTTTCCTACCGGGGACTCTATACTGGGGGAAACGTACACCGATAAACTCATCTTT
CDR3 protein: CACDPLFPTGDSILGETYTDKLIF

V gene: TRDV2
clone size: hyperexpanded
J gene: TRDJ2
D gene: .
CDR3 DNA: TGTGCCTGTGACACGGTGGGGCCAGGTGGGGCACAACTCTTCTTT
CDR3 protein: CACDTVGPGGAQLFF

V gene: TRDV2
clone size: medium-sized
J gene: TRDJ1
D gene: .
CDR3 DNA: TGTGCCTGTGACACCGTTGGGAGCCCGACCGATAAACTCATCTTT
CDR3 protein: CACDTVGSPTDKLIF

V gene: TRDV2
clone size: .
J gene: TRDJ1
D gene: TRDD3
CDR3 DNA: TGTGCCTGTGACGCGGTACTGGGGGATAATCGCCCGCGCACCGATAAACTCATCTTT
CDR3 protein: CACDAVLGDNRPRTDKLIF

V gene: TRDV2
clone size: .
J gene: TRDJ3
D gene: TRDD3
CDR3 DNA: TGTGCCTGTGACACAACTGGGGGAGCGAGCTCCTGGGACACCCGACAGATGTTTTTC
CDR3 protein: CACDTTGGASSWDTRQMFF

V gene: TRDV2
clone size: .
J gene: TRDJ1
D gene: .
CDR3 DNA: TGTGCCTGTGACACCGTTGCCCGGAATGGGGGCACCGATAAACTCATCTTT
CDR3 protein: CACDTVARNGGTDKLIF

V gene: TRDV2
clone size: medium-sized
J gene: TRDJ1
D gene: TRDD3
CDR3 DNA: TGTGCCTGTGAGGAGGTTTCCACCATTTACTGGGGGAGCCAACAAAACACCGATAAACTCATCTTT
CDR3 protein: CACEEVSTIYWGSQQNTDKLIF

V gene: TRDV2
clone size: few
J gene: TRDJ1
D gene: TRDD3
CDR3 DNA: TGTGCCTGTGACAGACTGGGGGATACCGATAAACTCATCTTT
CDR3 protein: CACDRLGDTDKLIF

V gene: TRDV2
clone size: .
J gene: TRDJ1
D gene: TRDD3
CDR3 DNA: TGTGCCTGTGACAACCTGGGACTGGGGGATACGGTCGATAAACTCATCTTT
CDR3 protein: CACDNLGLGDTVDKLIF

V gene: TRDV2
clone size: .
J gene: TRDJ3
D gene: TRDD3
CDR3 DNA: TGTGCCTGTGACGGAACTGGGGGATATTCCTCCTGGGACACCCGACAGATGTTTTTC
CDR3 protein: CACDGTGGYSSWDTRQMFF

V gene: TRDV2
clone size: large
J gene: TRDJ1
D gene: TRDD3
CDR3 DNA: TGTGCCTGTGACACCGTAGCTGGGGGATTTCCTGAGTACACCGATAAACTCATCTTT
CDR3 protein: CACDTVAGGFPEYTDKLIF

V gene: TRDV2
clone size: .
J gene: TRDJ1
D gene: TRDD3
CDR3 DNA: TGTGCCTGTGACAAAGTCGCGGGATACGGGTACACCGATAAACTCATCTTT
CDR3 protein: CACDKVAGYGYTDKLIF

V gene: TRDV2
clone size: few
J gene: TRDJ1
D gene: TRDD3
CDR3 DNA: TGTGCCTGTGACGGCTTGGGGGATCCAATCCTCCCGAAACTCATCTTT
CDR3 protein: CACDGLGDPILPKLIF

V gene: TRDV2
clone size: .
J gene: TRDJ1
D gene: .
CDR3 DNA: TGTGCCTGTGACAAAGTGGGGGTGTACACCGATAAACTCATCTTT
CDR3 protein: CACDKVGVYTDKLIF

V gene: TRDV2
clone size: medium-sized
J gene: TRDJ1
D gene: .
CDR3 DNA: TGTGCCTGTGACACCGTTGTAGGGGTTTACACCGATAAACTCATCTTT
CDR3 protein: CACDTVVGVYTDKLIF

V gene: TRDV2
clone size: few
J gene: TRDJ1
D gene: .
CDR3 DNA: TGTGCCTGTGACGGGATGGGGGCCCCCTACACCGATAAACTCATCTTT
CDR3 protein: CACDGMGAPYTDKLIF

V gene: TRDV2
clone size: few
J gene: TRDJ1
D gene: TRDD3
CDR3 DNA: TGTGCCTGTGACACCGTGTTGGGGGATACGCGTACCGATAAACTCATCTTT
CDR3 protein: CACDTVLGDTRTDKLIF

V gene: TRDV2
clone size: few
J gene: TRDJ1
D gene: .
CDR3 DNA: TGTGCCTGTGACTCACTCAGATACACCGATAAACTCATCTTT
CDR3 protein: CACDSLRYTDKLIF

V gene: TRDV2
clone size: .
J gene: TRDJ1
D gene: TRDD3
CDR3 DNA: TGTGCCTGTGACACCGTCCTGGGGGACCGAACAGGCGATAAACTCATCTTT
CDR3 protein: CACDTVLGDRTGDKLIF

V gene: TRDV2
clone size: .
J gene: TRDJ3
D gene: TRDD3
CDR3 DNA: TGTGCCTGTGACACCTTGGGACTGGGGGATCCCCCCTCCTGGGACACCCGACAGATGTTTTTC
CDR3 protein: CACDTLGLGDPPSWDTRQMFF